The present TCR beta chain was sequenced within a study of neoadjuvant anti-PD-1 for oral cavity cancer. Whole-study findings and limits: Treg/Th17 ratio rose with pretreatment blood and fell with post-treatment tumor TCRbeta clonality.

As for this clone: Antigen unknown.

Blood libraries mostly used roughly 440 ng genomic DNA, six replicates each. Repertoires were generated with immunoSEQ multiplex PCR, while TCRdb's copy carries only in-frame clones and drops some. This sample carries tens of thousands of clones, around 88% of them seen once, and the ten largest clones take about 3.4%. The sample consisted of PBMCs, taken before nivolumab (anti-PD-1) treatment. The source is a person aged 35-79 years with oral cavity squamous cell carcinoma.

The CDR3 sequence: CASSLVQERTEAFF. Written as DNA, the CDR3 is TGTGCCAGCAGTTTGGTACAGGAGCGCACTGAAGCTTTCTTT. The chain carries TRBV27 and TRBJ1-1; weak D call: TRBD1 (5 bases). Germline values: CDR1 MNHEY, CDR2 SMNVEV (reference sequence). The CDR3 contains 14 residues. The ends were cut back, 3 bases at V and 4 bases at J, with 12 bases in the middle.